This T cell receptor (beta chain) was captured by sequencing in a study of T cell repertoires in cytomegalovirus infection. MiXCR, applied by TCRdb to the reads, yields one record per CDR3 protein. The table records 650,000 to 900,000 distinct CDR3 sequences, about 28% of them present only once. CDR1 and CDR2 (germline): SGHTS, YDEGEE. After removal of 2 bases from V and 5 bases from J, the junction contained 5 bases not matched to a gene. The CDR3 covers 15 residues. Turning to this clonotype: Its antigen remains unknown.

The source was cultured CD8+ T cells from PBMCs, collected from culture after CMV antigen stimulation. The TCR originated in a human donor in good health (CMV status not recorded). Some clones in this sample may be carry-over from other donors' samples. The gene calls are TRBV5-8 and TRBJ2-7; 12 bases are a match to TRBD2. This chain's CDR3 is CASSFETSGGNEQYF. The DNA for the CDR3 is TGTGCCAGCAGCTTCGAGACTAGCGGGGGAAACGAGCAGTACTTC.